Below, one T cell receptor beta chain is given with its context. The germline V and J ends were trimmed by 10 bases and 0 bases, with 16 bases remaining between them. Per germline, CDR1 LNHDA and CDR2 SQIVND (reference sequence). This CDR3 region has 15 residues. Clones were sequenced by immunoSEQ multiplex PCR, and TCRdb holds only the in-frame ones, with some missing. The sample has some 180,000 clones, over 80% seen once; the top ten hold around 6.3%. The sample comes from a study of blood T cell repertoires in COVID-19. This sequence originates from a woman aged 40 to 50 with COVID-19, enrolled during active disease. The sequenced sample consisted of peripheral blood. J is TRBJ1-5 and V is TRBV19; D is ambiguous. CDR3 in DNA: TGTGCCACCGACACGTCTTTTTATAGCAATCAGCCCCAGCATTTT. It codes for CATDTSFYSNQPQHF.